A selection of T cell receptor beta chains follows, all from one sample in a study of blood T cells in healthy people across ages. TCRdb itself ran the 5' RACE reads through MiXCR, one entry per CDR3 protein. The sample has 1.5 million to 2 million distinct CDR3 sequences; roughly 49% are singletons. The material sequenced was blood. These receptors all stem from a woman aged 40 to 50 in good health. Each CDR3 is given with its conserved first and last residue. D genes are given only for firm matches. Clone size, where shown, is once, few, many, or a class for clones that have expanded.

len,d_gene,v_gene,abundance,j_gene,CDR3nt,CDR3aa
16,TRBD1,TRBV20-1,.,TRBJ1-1,TGCAGTGCTAGAGATCAGAACAGGGGGATGAACACTGAAGCTTTCTTT,CSARDQNRGMNTEAFF
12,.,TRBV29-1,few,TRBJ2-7,TGCAGCGTTGTGGACAGTTCCTACGAGCAGTACTTC,CSVVDSSYEQYF
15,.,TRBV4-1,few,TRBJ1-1,TGCGCCAGCAGCCAAGATTTAGGAGGGGACACTGAAGCTTTCTTT,CASSQDLGGDTEAFF
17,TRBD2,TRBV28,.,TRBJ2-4,TGTGCCAGCAGTTTCACGGGGGGTCTTCTAGCCAAAAACATTCAGTACTTC,CASSFTGGLLAKNIQYF
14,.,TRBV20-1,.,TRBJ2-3,TGCGGTGCTAGGGGGAGGATAAGCACAGATACGCAGTATTTT,CGARGRISTDTQYF
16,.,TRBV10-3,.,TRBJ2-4,TGTGCCATCAGTGAAGGCGGGTATGGCGCCCAAAACATTCAGTACTTC,CAISEGGYGAQNIQYF
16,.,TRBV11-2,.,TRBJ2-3,TGTGCCAGCAGCTTTTTACCAGGGGGGAGGACAGATACGCAGTATTTT,CASSFLPGGRTDTQYF
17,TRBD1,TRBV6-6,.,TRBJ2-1,TGTGCCAGCAGTTACGGGACCGGGGACAGGGGGTCCGATGAGCAGTTCTTC,CASSYGTGDRGSDEQFF
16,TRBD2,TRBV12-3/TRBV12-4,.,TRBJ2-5,TGTGCCAGCACCCATGGCGGACTAGGTTTTCGAGAGACCCAGTACTTC,CASTHGGLGFRETQYF
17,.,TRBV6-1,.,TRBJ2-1,TGTGCCAGCAGTCAATGGGCCCAGGTTCTTCTGAACAATGAGCAGTTCTTC,CASSQWAQVLLNNEQFF
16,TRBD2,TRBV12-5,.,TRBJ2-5,TGTGCTAGTGGTCTTGGACTAGCGGGCGCCCAAGAGACCCAGTACTTC,CASGLGLAGAQETQYF
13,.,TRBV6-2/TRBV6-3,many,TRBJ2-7,TGTGCCATCGGGACGACTTTACCCTACGAGCAGTACTTC,CAIGTTLPYEQYF
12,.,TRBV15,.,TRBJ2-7,TGTGCCACCAGCAGGGGCGACTACGAGCAGTACTTC,CATSRGDYEQYF
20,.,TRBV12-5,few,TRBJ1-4,TGTGCTAGTGGTTTGGTACGCCTCCCGGCGGGGCGGGCAACTAATGAAAAACTGTTTTTT,CASGLVRLPAGRATNEKLFF
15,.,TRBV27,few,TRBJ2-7,TGTGCCAGCAGTCTCTCTGGGGTCCCAAGGCACGAGCAGTACTTC,CASSLSGVPRHEQYF
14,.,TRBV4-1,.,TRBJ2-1,TGCGCCAGCAGCGAGCCGACCTTCTACAATGAGCAGTTCTTC,CASSEPTFYNEQFF
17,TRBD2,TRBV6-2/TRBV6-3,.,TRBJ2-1,TGTGCCTGCAGTGGTGGGACTACGGAAAGCTCCTACAATGAGCAGTTCTTC,CACSGGTTESSYNEQFF
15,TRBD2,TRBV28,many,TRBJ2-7,TGCGCCAGCAGCTTGGGACTAGCGGTGGCCTACGAGCAGTACTTC,CASSLGLAVAYEQYF